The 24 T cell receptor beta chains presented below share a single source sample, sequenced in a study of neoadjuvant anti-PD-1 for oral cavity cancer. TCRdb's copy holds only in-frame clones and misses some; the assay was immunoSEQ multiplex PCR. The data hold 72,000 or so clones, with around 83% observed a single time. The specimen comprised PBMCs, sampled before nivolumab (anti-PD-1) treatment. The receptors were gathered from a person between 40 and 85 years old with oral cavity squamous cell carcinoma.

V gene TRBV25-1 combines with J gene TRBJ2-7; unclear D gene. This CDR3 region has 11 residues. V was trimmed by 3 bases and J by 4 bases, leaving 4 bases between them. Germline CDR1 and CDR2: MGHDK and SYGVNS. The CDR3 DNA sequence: TGTGCCAGCAGTGAGGGTTACGAGCAGTACTTC. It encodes CASSEGYEQYF.

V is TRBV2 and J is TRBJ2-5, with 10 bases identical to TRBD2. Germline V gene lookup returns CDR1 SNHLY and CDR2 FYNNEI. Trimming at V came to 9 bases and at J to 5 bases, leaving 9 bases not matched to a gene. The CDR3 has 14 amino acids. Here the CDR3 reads CASQGLAVMETQYF. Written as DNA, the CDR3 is TGTGCCAGTCAAGGACTAGCGGTAATGGAGACCCAGTACTTC.

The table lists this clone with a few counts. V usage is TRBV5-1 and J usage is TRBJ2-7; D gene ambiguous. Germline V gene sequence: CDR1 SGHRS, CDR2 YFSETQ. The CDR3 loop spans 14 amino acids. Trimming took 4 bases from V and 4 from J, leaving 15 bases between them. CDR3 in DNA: TGCGCCAGCAGCCCGATGCCACCATCGTACGAGCAGTACTTC. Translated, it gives CASSPMPPSYEQYF.

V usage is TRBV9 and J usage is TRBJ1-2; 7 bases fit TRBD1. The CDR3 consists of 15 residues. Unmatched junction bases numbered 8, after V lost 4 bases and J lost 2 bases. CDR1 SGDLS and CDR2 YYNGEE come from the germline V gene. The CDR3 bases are TGTGCCAGCAGCTCATACAGGGGCTCCAACTATGGCTACACCTTC. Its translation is CASSSYRGSNYGYTF.

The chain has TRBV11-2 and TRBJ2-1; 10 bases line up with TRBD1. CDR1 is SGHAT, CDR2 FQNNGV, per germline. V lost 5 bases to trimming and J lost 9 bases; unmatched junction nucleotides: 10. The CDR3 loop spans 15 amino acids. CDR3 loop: CASSPRGDRGTEQFF. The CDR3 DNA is TGTGCCAGCAGCCCCCGGGGGGACAGGGGAACTGAGCAGTTCTTC.

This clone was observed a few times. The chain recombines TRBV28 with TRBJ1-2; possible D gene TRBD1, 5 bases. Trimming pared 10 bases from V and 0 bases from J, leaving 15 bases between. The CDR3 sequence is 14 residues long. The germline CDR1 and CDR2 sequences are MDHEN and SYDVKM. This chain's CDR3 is CATQRGRTNYGYTF. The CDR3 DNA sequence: TGTGCCACCCAAAGGGGAAGGACTAACTATGGCTACACCTTC.

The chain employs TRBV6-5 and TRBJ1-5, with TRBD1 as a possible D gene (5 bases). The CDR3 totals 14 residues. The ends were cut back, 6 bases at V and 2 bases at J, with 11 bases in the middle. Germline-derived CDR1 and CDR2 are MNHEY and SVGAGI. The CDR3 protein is CASRRTGRNQPQHF. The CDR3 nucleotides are TGTGCCAGCAGGCGAACAGGTCGCAATCAGCCCCAGCATTTT.

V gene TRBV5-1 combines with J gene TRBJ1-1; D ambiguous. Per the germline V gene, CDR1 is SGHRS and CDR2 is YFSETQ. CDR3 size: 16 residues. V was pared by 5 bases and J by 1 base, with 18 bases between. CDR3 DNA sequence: TGCGCCAGCAGTCCCCCTACCAGCATTTCGAACACTGAAGCTTTCTTT. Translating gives CASSPPTSISNTEAFF.

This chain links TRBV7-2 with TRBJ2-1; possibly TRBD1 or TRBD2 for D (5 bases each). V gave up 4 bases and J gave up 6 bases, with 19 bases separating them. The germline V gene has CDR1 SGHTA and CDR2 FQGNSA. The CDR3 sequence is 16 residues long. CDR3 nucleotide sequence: TGTGCCAGCAGCTACAGGCTGGCGGGCCAACGCAATGAGCAGTTCTTC. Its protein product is CASSYRLAGQRNEQFF. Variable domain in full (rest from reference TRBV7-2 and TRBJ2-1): GAGVSQSPSNKVTEKGKDVELRCDPISGHTALYWYRQSLGQGLEFLIYFQGNSAPDKSGLPSDRFSAERTGGSVSTLTIQRTQQEDSAVYLCASSYRLAGQRNEQFFGPGTRLTVL.

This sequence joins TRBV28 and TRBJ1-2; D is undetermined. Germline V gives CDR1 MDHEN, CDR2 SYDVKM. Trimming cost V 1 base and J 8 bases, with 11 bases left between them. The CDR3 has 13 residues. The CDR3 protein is CASSLSGIRGYTF. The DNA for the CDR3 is TGTGCCAGCAGTTTATCTGGGATTAGGGGCTACACCTTC.

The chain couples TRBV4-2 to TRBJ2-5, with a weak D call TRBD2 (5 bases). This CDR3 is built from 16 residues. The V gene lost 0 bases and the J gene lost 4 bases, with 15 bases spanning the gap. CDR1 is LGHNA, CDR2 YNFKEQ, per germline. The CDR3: CASSQEAGEPGETQYF. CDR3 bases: TGTGCCAGCAGCCAAGAGGCGGGCGAACCGGGAGAGACCCAGTACTTC.

CDR3: CASSLISGIPNEQFF. Here the CDR3 DNA reads TGTGCCAGCAGCTTGATTAGCGGGATCCCCAATGAGCAGTTCTTC. The chain combines TRBV5-6 with TRBJ2-1; the match to TRBD2 covers 8 bases. V shed 1 base and J 6 bases; nucleotides not matched to a gene: 6. The CDR3 contains 15 residues. Germline CDR1 reads SGHDT; CDR2 reads YYEEEE.

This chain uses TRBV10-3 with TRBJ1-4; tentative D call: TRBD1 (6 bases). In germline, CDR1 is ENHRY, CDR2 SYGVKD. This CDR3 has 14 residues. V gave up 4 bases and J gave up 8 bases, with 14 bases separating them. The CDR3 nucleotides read TGTGCCATCAGTGCCGTGCAGGGGTGGGAAAAACTGTTTTTT. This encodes CAISAVQGWEKLFF.

CDR3 loop: CASSIGTVETQYF. For the CDR3, the DNA is TGTGCCAGTAGTATAGGGACCGTGGAGACCCAGTACTTC. The chain carries TRBV19 and TRBJ2-5; D remains unclear. CDR1 is LNHDA and CDR2 is SQIVND in the germline V gene (reference sequence). The V end was cut by 1 base, the J end by 5 bases, with 8 bases between. The CDR3 covers 13 residues.

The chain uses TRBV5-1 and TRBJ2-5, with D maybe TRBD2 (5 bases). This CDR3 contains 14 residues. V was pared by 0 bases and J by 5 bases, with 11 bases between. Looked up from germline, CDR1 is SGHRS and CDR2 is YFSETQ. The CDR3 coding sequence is TGCGCCAGCAGCTTGGTTCTAGCATTGGAGACCCAGTACTTC. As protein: CASSLVLALETQYF.

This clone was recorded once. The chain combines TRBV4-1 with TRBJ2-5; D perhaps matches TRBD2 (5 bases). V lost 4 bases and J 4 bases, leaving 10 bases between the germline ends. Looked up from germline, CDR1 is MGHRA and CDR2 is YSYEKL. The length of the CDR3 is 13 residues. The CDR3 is CASSLLGIETQYF. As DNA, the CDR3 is TGCGCCAGCAGCCTACTAGGGATAGAGACCCAGTACTTC.

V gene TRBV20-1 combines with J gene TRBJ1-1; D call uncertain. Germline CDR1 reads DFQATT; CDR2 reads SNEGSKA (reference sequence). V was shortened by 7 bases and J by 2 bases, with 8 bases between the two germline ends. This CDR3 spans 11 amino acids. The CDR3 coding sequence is TGCAGTGGTACGGATAACACTGAAGCTTTCTTT. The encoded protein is CSGTDNTEAFF.

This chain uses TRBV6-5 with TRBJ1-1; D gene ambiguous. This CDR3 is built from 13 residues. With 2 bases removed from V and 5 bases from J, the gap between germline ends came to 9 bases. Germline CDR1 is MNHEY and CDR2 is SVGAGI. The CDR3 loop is CASSYRRQTEAFF. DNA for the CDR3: TGTGCCAGCAGTTACAGGCGGCAGACTGAAGCTTTCTTT.

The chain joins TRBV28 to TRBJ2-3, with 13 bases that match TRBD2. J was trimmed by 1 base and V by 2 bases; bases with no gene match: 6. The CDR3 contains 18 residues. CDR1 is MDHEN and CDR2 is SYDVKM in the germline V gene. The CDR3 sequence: CASSLRLAGGVRTDTQYF. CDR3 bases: TGTGCCAGCAGTTTAAGACTAGCGGGAGGAGTCCGCACAGATACGCAGTATTTT.

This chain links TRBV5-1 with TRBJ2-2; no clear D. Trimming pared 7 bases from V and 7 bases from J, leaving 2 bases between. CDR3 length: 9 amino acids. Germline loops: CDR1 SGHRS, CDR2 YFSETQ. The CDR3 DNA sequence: TGCGCCAGCCGCGGGGAGCTGTTTTTT. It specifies CASRGELFF.

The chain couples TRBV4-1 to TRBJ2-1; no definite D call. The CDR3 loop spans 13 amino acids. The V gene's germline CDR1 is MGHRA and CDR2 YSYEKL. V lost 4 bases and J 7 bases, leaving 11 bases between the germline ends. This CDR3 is CASSPWADNEQFF. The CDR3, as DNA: TGCGCCAGCAGCCCGTGGGCGGATAATGAGCAGTTCTTC.

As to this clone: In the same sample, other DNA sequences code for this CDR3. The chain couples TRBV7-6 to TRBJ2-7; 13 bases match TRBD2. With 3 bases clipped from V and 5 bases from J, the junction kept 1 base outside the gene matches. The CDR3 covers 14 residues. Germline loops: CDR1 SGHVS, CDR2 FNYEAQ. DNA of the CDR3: TGTGCCAGCAGCTTCGGACTAGCGGGGGACGAGCAGTACTTC. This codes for CASSFGLAGDEQYF.

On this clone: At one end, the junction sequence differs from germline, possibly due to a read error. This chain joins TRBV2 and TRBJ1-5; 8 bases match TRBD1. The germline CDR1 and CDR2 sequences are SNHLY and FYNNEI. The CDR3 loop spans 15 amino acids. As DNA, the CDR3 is TGTGCCAGCAGTGAAGAAGGGACAGGTCCTGGTTTCGTGTATTTT. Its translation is CASSEEGTGPGFVYF.

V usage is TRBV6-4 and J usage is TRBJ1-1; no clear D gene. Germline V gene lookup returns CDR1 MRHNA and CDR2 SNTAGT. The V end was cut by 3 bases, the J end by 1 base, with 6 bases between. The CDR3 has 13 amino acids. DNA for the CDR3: TGTGCCAGCAGTGAACAGAAGAACACTGAAGCTTTCTTT. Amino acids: CASSEQKNTEAFF.